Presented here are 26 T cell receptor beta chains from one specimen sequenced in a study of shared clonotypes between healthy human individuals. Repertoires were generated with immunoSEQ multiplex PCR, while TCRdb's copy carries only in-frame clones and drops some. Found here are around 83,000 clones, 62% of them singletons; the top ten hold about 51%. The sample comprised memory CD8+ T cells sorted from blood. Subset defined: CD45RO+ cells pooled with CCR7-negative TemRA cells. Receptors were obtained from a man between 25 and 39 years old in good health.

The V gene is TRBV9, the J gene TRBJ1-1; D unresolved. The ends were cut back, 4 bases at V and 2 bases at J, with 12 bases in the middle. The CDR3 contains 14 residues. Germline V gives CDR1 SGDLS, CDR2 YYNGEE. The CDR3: CASSQAQKNTEAFF. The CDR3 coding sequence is TGTGCCAGCAGCCAGGCACAGAAAAACACTGAAGCTTTCTTT.

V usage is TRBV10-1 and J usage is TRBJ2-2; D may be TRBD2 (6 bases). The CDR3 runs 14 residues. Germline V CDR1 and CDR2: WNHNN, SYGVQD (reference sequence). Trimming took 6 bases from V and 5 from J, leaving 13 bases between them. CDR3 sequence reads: CASSERRGTGELFF. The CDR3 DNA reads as TGCGCCAGCAGCGAGCGGAGGGGTACCGGGGAGCTGTTTTTT.

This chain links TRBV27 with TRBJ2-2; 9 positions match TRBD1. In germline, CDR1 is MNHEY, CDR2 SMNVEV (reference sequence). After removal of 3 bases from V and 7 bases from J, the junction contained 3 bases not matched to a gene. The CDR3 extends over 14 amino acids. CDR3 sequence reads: CASSFGTGNGELFF. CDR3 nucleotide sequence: TGTGCCAGCAGTTTTGGGACAGGGAACGGGGAGCTGTTTTTT.

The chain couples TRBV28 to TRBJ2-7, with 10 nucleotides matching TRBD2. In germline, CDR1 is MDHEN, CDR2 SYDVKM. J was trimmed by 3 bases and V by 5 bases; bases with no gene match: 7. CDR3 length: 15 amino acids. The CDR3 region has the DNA TGTGCCAGCAGTGAAGACTCTAGCGGGAGCTACGAGCAGTACTTC. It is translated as CASSEDSSGSYEQYF.

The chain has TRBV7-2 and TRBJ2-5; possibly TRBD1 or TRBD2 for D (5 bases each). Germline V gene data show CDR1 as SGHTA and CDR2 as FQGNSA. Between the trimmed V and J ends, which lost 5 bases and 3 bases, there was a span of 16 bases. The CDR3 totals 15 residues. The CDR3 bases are TGTGCCAGCAGCCCCCGGGGCTTTCCAGAAGAGACCCAGTACTTC. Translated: CASSPRGFPEETQYF.

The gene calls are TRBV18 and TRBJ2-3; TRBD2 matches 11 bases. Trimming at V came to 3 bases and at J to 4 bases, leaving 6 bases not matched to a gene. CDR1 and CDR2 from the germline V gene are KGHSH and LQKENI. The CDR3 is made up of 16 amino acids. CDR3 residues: CASSPPSGGPPDTQYF. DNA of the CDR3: TGTGCCAGCTCACCGCCTAGCGGGGGGCCCCCAGATACGCAGTATTTT.

CDR3: CASSPNRDLATGELFF. CDR3 nucleotide sequence: TGTGCCAGCAGCCCTAACCGGGACTTAGCAACCGGGGAGCTGTTTTTT. The chain is built from TRBV5-4 and TRBJ2-2; D possibly corresponds to TRBD2 (6 bases). CDR1 SGHNT and CDR2 YYREEE come from the germline V gene (reference sequence). This CDR3 spans 16 amino acids. V was pared by 4 bases and J by 5 bases, with 18 bases between.

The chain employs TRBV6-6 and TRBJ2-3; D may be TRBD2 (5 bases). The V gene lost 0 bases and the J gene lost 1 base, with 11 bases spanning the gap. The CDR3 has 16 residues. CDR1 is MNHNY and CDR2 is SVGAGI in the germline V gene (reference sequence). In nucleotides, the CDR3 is TGTGCCAGCAGTTACTCGAGGGAGTTCGGCACAGATACGCAGTATTTT. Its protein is CASSYSREFGTDTQYF.

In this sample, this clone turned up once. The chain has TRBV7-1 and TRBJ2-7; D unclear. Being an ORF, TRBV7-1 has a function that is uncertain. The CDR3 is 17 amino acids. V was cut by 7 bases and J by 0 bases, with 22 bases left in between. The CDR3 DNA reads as TGTGCCAGCACCAAAAGAGGAACAGAAAGTAGCTCCTACGAGCAGTACTTC. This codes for CASTKRGTESSSYEQYF.

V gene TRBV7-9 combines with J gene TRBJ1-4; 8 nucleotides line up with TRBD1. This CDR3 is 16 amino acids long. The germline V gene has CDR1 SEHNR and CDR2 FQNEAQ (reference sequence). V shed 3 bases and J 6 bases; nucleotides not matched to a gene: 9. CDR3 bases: TGTGCCAGCAGCTTCCATCAGGGGGCTGGGGATGAAAAACTGTTTTTT. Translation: CASSFHQGAGDEKLFF.

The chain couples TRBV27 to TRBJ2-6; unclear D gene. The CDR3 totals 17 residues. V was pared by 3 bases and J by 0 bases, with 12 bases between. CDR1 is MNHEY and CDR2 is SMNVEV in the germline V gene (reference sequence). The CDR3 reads CASSFQVSASGANVLTF. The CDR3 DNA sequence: TGTGCCAGCAGTTTCCAGGTTTCGGCCTCTGGGGCCAACGTCCTGACTTTC.

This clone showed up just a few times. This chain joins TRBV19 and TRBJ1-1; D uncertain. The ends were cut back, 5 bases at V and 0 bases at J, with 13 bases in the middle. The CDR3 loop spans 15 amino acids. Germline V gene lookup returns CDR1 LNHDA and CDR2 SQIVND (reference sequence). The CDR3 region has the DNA TGTGCCAGTAGTCTTCTCCGGGGTATGAACACTGAAGCTTTCTTT. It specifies CASSLLRGMNTEAFF.

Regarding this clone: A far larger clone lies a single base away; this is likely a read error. The CDR3 nucleotides read TGTGCCAGCAGTTACAGCTATGGCTACACCTTC. This gives the protein CASSYSYGYTF. This chain joins TRBV28 and TRBJ1-2; D not resolved. Trimming left V 4 bases short and J 4 bases short, with 4 bases between. CDR1 MDHEN and CDR2 SYDVKM come from the germline V gene. This CDR3 has 11 amino acids.

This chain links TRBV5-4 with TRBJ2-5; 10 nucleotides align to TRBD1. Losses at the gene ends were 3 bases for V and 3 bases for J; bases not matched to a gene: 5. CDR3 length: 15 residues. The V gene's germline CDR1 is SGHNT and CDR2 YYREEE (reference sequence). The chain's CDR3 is CASSSSGQGEETQYF. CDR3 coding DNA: TGTGCCAGCAGCTCCTCCGGACAGGGGGAAGAGACCCAGTACTTC.

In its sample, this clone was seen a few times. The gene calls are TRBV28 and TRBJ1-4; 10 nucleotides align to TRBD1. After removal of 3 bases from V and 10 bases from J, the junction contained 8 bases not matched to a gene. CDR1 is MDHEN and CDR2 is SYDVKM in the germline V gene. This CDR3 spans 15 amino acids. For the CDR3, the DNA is TGTGCCAGCAGTTTTTACTGGACAGGGGGTGGAAAACTGTTTTTT. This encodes CASSFYWTGGGKLFF.

This CDR3 reads CASSVYRGGGAFF. CDR3 coding DNA: TGTGCCAGCAGCGTCTACAGGGGCGGAGGAGCTTTCTTT. The chain combines TRBV7-2 with TRBJ1-1; 7 bases fit TRBD1. The CDR3 sequence is 13 residues long. V trimming: 5 bases; J trimming: 10 bases; junction bases outside the gene matches: 10. The germline V gene encodes CDR1 SGHTA and CDR2 FQGNSA.

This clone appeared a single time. In nucleotides, the CDR3 is TGTGCCAGCAGCTCCAGGGCCGGGGAGCTGTTTTTT. Translation gives CASSSRAGELFF. The V gene is TRBV11-2, the J gene TRBJ2-2, with D possibly being TRBD1 (5 bases). The V gene's germline CDR1 is SGHAT and CDR2 FQNNGV. The CDR3 is 12 residues long. The V and J ends lost 4 bases and 6 bases respectively, with 6 bases between them.

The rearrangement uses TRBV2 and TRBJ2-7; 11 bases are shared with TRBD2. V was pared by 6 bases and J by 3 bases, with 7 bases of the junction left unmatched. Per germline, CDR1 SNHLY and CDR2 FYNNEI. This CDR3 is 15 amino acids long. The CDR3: CASREVAGGDYEQYF. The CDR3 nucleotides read TGTGCCAGCAGAGAGGTAGCGGGAGGGGACTACGAGCAGTACTTC.

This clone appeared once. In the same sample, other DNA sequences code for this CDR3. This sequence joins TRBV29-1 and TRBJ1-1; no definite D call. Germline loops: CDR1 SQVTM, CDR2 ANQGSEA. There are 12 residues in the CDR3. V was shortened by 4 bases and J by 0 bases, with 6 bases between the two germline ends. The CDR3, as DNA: TGCAGCGTTGCGAAGATGAACACTGAAGCTTTCTTT. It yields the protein CSVAKMNTEAFF.

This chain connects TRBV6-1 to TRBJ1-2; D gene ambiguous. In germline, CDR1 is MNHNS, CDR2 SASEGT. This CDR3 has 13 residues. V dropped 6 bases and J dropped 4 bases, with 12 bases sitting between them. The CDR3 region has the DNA TGTGCCAGCAGACAAAAAATCCTCTATGGCTACACCTTC. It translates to CASRQKILYGYTF.

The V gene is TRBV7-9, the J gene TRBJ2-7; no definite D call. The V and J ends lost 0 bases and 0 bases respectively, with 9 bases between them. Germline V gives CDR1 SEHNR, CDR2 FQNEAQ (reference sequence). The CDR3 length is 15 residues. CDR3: CASSLAPESSYEQYF. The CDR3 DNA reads TGTGCCAGCAGCTTAGCTCCGGAGAGCTCCTACGAGCAGTACTTC.

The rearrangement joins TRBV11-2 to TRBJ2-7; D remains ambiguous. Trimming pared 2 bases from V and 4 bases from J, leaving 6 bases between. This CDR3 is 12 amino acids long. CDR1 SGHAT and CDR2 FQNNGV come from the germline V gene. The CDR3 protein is CASSLRPYEQYF. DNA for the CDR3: TGTGCCAGCAGCTTAAGACCATACGAGCAGTACTTC.

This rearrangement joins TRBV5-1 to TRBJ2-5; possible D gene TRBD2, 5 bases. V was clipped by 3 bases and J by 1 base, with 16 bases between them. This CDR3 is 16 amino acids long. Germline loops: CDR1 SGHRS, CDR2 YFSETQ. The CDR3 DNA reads TGCGCCAGCAGCTCCAATACACTAGGTCCCCAAGAGACCCAGTACTTC. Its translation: CASSSNTLGPQETQYF.

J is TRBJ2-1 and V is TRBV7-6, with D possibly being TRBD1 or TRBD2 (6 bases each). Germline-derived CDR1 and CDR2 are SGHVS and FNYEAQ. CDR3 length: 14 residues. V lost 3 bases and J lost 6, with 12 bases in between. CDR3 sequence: CASSLLRGGNEQFF. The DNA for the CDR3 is TGTGCCAGCAGCTTGCTCAGGGGAGGCAATGAGCAGTTCTTC.

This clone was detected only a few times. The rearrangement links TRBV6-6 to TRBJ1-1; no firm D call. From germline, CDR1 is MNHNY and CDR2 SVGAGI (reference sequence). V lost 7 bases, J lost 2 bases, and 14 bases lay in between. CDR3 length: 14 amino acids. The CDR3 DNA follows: TGTGCCAGCAACCTGCCAGGCAGAAACACTGAAGCTTTCTTT. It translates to CASNLPGRNTEAFF.

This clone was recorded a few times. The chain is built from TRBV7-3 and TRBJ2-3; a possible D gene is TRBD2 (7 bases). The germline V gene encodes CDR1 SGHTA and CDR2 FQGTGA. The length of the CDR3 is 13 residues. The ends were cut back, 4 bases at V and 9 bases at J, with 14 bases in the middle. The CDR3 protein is CASSSSGGGTQYF. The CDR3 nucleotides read TGTGCCAGCAGCTCTAGCGGAGGGGGGACGCAGTATTTT.